These 32 T cell receptor beta chains were sequenced from one sample in a study of cytomegalovirus exposure and HLA in healthy donors. In the PCR, 60 Vbeta and 13 Jbeta primers were used. Using immunoSEQ multiplex PCR, the repertoire was profiled, and TCRdb retains in-frame clones only, with some absent. The data hold around 130,000 clones, with 75% to 85% observed a single time. The specimen was PBMCs. The receptor set was obtained from a male donor in good health and CMV-seronegative.

This clone was detected once. J is TRBJ2-1 and V is TRBV5-5, with TRBD2 identical over 10 bases. The CDR3 sequence is 15 residues long. J gave up 10 bases and V 2 bases, and 9 bases lay outside the gene matches. The germline V gene has CDR1 SGHKS and CDR2 YYEKEE (reference sequence). The CDR3 region has the DNA TGTGCCAGCAGCTTCGGGACTAGCGCCGGGGGGGAGCAGTTCTTC. Translation gives CASSFGTSAGGEQFF.

The chain joins TRBV18 to TRBJ1-6; D not resolved. The V end was cut by 1 base, the J end by 7 bases, with 14 bases between. This CDR3 spans 16 amino acids. Germline CDR1 and CDR2: KGHSH and LQKENI. The CDR3 region is CASSPQRSRSNSPLHF. In DNA, the CDR3 is TGTGCCAGCTCACCACAACGATCCAGGTCCAATTCACCCCTCCACTTT. Looking up the rest from reference TRBV18 and TRBJ1-6 gives the full variable domain: NAGVMQNPRHLVRRRGQEARLRCSPMKGHSHVYWYRQLPEEGLKFMVYLQKENIIDESGMPKERFSAEFPKEGPSILRIQQVVRGDSAAYFCASSPQRSRSNSPLHFGNGTRLTVT.

The J gene is TRBJ1-1, the V gene TRBV11-2; D gene uncertain. The V end lost 1 base, the J end lost 8 bases, and 20 bases lay between the germline ends. The germline gives CDR1 SGHAT, CDR2 FQNNGV. The CDR3 spans 16 residues. CDR3 DNA sequence: TGTGCCAGCAGCTTAGGTGTGACAACAACCCGTTGGGAAGCTTTCTTT. Translation: CASSLGVTTTRWEAFF.

This clone was counted once. The chain is built from TRBV27 and TRBJ2-3, with a tentative D call TRBD2 (6 bases). The CDR3 loop spans 14 amino acids. Germline lookup yields CDR1 MNHEY and CDR2 SMNVEV (reference sequence). V was trimmed by 6 bases and J by 0 bases, leaving 10 bases between them. CDR3 sequence reads: CASRADYSTDTQYF. The CDR3 DNA reads as TGTGCCAGCAGAGCGGACTACAGCACAGATACGCAGTATTTT.

V gene TRBV27 combines with J gene TRBJ1-1; a weak D match, TRBD1 (6 bases). Germline CDR1 reads MNHEY; CDR2 reads SMNVEV (reference sequence). The germline V and J ends were trimmed by 5 bases and 4 bases, with 8 bases remaining between them. The CDR3 is 12 residues long. Written as DNA, the CDR3 is TGTGCCAGCAGTACAGGGCTCACTGAAGCTTTCTTT. This codes for CASSTGLTEAFF.

This chain links TRBV19 with TRBJ2-1, with D unclear. V gave up 4 bases and J gave up 5 bases, with 12 bases separating them. CDR1 is LNHDA and CDR2 is SQIVND in the germline V gene (reference sequence). The CDR3 has 14 residues. The CDR3 is CASSKTGLNNEQFF. DNA of the CDR3: TGTGCCAGTAGTAAGACTGGATTAAACAATGAGCAGTTCTTC.

There are a few counts of this clone. This chain links TRBV5-4 with TRBJ2-5, with TRBD1 matching over 7 bases. CDR1 and CDR2 from the germline V gene are SGHNT and YYREEE (reference sequence). The CDR3 is 16 amino acids. The trim removed 6 bases at V and 5 bases at J, leaving 16 bases unmatched. The CDR3 DNA reads as TGTGCCAGCACCCCCCCCGGGAAGGGGGCTTGGGAGACCCAGTACTTC. The encoded protein is CASTPPGKGAWETQYF.

The CDR3 DNA reads TGTGCCAGCAGTAGGACAGCCTTTACTGAAGCTTTCTTT. As protein: CASSRTAFTEAFF. The chain links TRBV6-1 to TRBJ1-1, with D possibly being TRBD1 (6 bases). CDR1 is MNHNS, CDR2 SASEGT, per germline. This CDR3 has 13 residues. Trimming cost V 5 bases and J 5 bases, with 12 bases left between them.

The rearrangement joins TRBV4-3 to TRBJ2-7, with 7 bases lining up with TRBD2. This CDR3 spans 14 amino acids. V lost 0 bases to trimming and J lost 5 bases; unmatched junction nucleotides: 4. CDR1 is LGHNA, CDR2 YSLEER, per germline. CDR3 sequence reads: CASSQELLANEQYF. In DNA, the CDR3 is TGCGCCAGCAGCCAAGAATTACTAGCGAACGAGCAGTACTTC.

The DNA of the CDR3 is TGTGCCAGCAGTACTTCCTCTTATGGCTACACCTTC. Residues: CASSTSSYGYTF. The chain is built from TRBV6-1 and TRBJ1-2; D call uncertain. The ends were cut back, 5 bases at V and 5 bases at J, with 9 bases in the middle. The CDR3 loop spans 12 amino acids. Germline CDR1 MNHNS, CDR2 SASEGT.

This clone has more than one count but fewer than ten. The chain uses TRBV5-6 and TRBJ1-6, with a possible D match to TRBD1 (5 bases). V lost 0 bases to trimming and J lost 14 bases, with 9 bases between them. This CDR3 spans 12 amino acids. Germline CDR1 and CDR2: SGHDT and YYEEEE. CDR3 nucleotides: TGTGCCAGCAGCTTGGGCGGGGACGCCCTCCACTTT. This encodes CASSLGGDALHF. The variable domain in full, completed from reference TRBV5-6 and TRBJ1-6, reads DAGVTQSPTHLIKTRGQQVTLRCSPKSGHDTVSWYQQALGQGPQFIFQYYEEEERQRGNFPDRFSGHQFPNYSSELNVNALLLGDSALYLCASSLGGDALHFGNGTRLTVT.

This chain links TRBV29-1 with TRBJ1-1; D might be TRBD1 (6 bases). The V end was cut by 2 bases, the J end by 2 bases, with 15 bases between. There are 15 residues in the CDR3. Germline V gene sequence: CDR1 SQVTM, CDR2 ANQGSEA. The CDR3, as DNA: TGCAGCGTTGAAAGGGGAGGGGGGGTAAACACTGAAGCTTTCTTT. Translation: CSVERGGGVNTEAFF.

Here the CDR3 reads CASSHNDGGGQYGYTF. The DNA for the CDR3 is TGCGCCAGCAGCCACAATGACGGGGGTGGTCAATATGGCTACACCTTC. The V gene is TRBV4-1, the J gene TRBJ1-2, with D maybe TRBD1 (5 bases). The CDR3 sequence is 16 residues long. V was pared by 3 bases and J by 5 bases, with 19 bases between. CDR1 and CDR2 from the germline V gene are MGHRA and YSYEKL.

The chain is built from TRBV7-2 and TRBJ2-1; TRBD2 matches 11 bases. CDR1 is SGHTA, CDR2 FQGNSA, per germline. After removal of 6 bases from V and 4 bases from J, the junction contained 5 bases not matched to a gene. The CDR3 runs to 15 residues. The CDR3 coding sequence is TGTGCCAGCAGTAATAGCGGGGGGGGTTACAATGAGCAGTTCTTC. Translated: CASSNSGGGYNEQFF.

V and J are TRBV28 and TRBJ2-3, with a possible D match to TRBD2 (6 bases). From germline, CDR1 is MDHEN and CDR2 SYDVKM. This CDR3 is built from 16 residues. V shed 8 bases and J shed 3 bases, with 21 bases lying between them. The CDR3 bases are TGTGCCAGCTTCCTCGGATCGCGGGGCGGGACAGATACGCAGTATTTT. It specifies CASFLGSRGGTDTQYF.

The chain joins TRBV27 to TRBJ2-3; 7 nucleotides match TRBD1. The CDR3 has 16 residues. From germline, CDR1 is MNHEY and CDR2 SMNVEV (reference sequence). The V segment lost 4 bases and the J segment 2 bases; nucleotides outside the gene matches: 9. CDR3 DNA sequence: TGTGCCAGCAGTTGGGGACAGCAAGCCATCACAGATACGCAGTATTTT. It yields the protein CASSWGQQAITDTQYF.

This clone was detected a few times. This rearrangement joins TRBV6-5 to TRBJ1-3; 10 bases map to TRBD1. J lost 7 bases, V lost 3 bases, and 3 bases had no gene match. The CDR3 loop spans 14 amino acids. The germline CDR1 and CDR2 sequences are MNHEY and SVGAGI. CDR3 sequence reads: CASSYGQGGNTIYF. Here the CDR3 DNA reads TGTGCCAGCAGTTATGGACAGGGGGGGAACACCATATATTTT.

The chain joins TRBV5-1 to TRBJ1-2; the match to TRBD1 covers 8 bases. Germline CDR1 SGHRS, CDR2 YFSETQ. This CDR3 has 14 amino acids. With 1 base clipped from V and 4 bases from J, the junction kept 3 bases outside the gene matches. The CDR3 is CASSLNRGSYGYTF. The CDR3 DNA is TGCGCCAGCAGCTTGAACAGGGGGTCCTATGGCTACACCTTC.

As regards this clone: Mismatch with germline at one junction end may stem from a read error. The chain employs TRBV7-9 and TRBJ2-1, with a tentative D call TRBD2 (7 bases). The germline V gene has CDR1 SEHNR and CDR2 FQNEAQ (reference sequence). The CDR3 runs 14 residues. CDR3 nucleotides: TGTTCCAGCAGCCTAGGGGGGGGGCTCTCGGAGCAGTTCTTC. Protein: CSSSLGGGLSEQFF.

The chain uses TRBV18 and TRBJ1-2, with 7 bases lining up with TRBD1. The germline V gene has CDR1 KGHSH and CDR2 LQKENI. Germline trimming cut 3 bases from V and 4 bases from J; bases unmatched to any gene: 8. CDR3 length equals 15 residues. The CDR3 DNA follows: TGTGCCAGCTCACCGGCGACAGGGATGAGCTATGGCTACACCTTC. This sequence encodes CASSPATGMSYGYTF. Full variable domain (outside the CDR3, taken from reference TRBV18 and TRBJ1-2): NAGVMQNPRHLVRRRGQEARLRCSPMKGHSHVYWYRQLPEEGLKFMVYLQKENIIDESGMPKERFSAEFPKEGPSILRIQQVVRGDSAAYFCASSPATGMSYGYTFGSGTRLTVV.

The V call is TRBV7-2, the J call TRBJ2-7; a weak D match, TRBD2 (5 bases). The CDR3 contains 15 residues. V shed 5 bases and J shed 3 bases, with 17 bases lying between them. CDR1 and CDR2 from the germline V gene are SGHTA and FQGNSA. CDR3 nucleotide sequence: TGTGCCAGCAGCGCGAGGGCCACAAGCGTCTACGAGCAGTACTTC. Translation gives CASSARATSVYEQYF. Full variable domain (outside the CDR3, taken from reference TRBV7-2 and TRBJ2-7): GAGVSQSPSNKVTEKGKDVELRCDPISGHTALYWYRQSLGQGLEFLIYFQGNSAPDKSGLPSDRFSAERTGGSVSTLTIQRTQQEDSAVYLCASSARATSVYEQYFGPGTRLTVT.

The rearrangement uses TRBV7-9 and TRBJ2-7; tentatively, D is TRBD2 (5 bases). The V gene's germline CDR1 is SEHNR and CDR2 FQNEAQ (reference sequence). There are 15 residues in the CDR3. Trimming removed 5 bases at V and 5 bases at J, with 19 bases between. CDR3 protein: CASSPREPARHEQYF. As DNA, the CDR3 is TGTGCCAGCAGCCCCCGGGAACCCGCACGGCACGAGCAGTACTTC.

The chain uses TRBV11-2 and TRBJ2-1, with 12 positions matching TRBD2. V was pared by 1 base and J by 2 bases, with 9 bases of the junction left unmatched. Germline loops: CDR1 SGHAT, CDR2 FQNNGV. The CDR3 loop spans 19 amino acids. This chain's CDR3 is CASSLGGTGLAGPYNEQFF. The CDR3 coding sequence is TGTGCCAGCAGCTTAGGGGGGACGGGACTAGCGGGCCCCTACAATGAGCAGTTCTTC. Based on the CDR3 plus reference TRBV11-2 and TRBJ2-1, the full variable domain is EAGVAQSPRYKIIEKRQSVAFWCNPISGHATLYWYQQILGQGPKLLIQFQNNGVVDDSQLPKDRFSAERLKGVDSTLKIQPAKLEDSAVYLCASSLGGTGLAGPYNEQFFGPGTRLTVL.

This clone was seen only a few times. V gene TRBV5-1 combines with J gene TRBJ1-1; D remains unclear. The ends were cut back, 4 bases at V and 3 bases at J, with 13 bases in the middle. CDR1 and CDR2 (germline): SGHRS, YFSETQ. The CDR3 totals 14 residues. In DNA form, the CDR3 reads TGCGCCAGCAGCGGCACAAGACTGGACACTGAAGCTTTCTTT. Translation gives CASSGTRLDTEAFF.

The CDR3 DNA is TGTGCCAGCAGGGACAGCTCCCGTGAAGCTTTCTTT. Protein: CASRDSSREAFF. The J gene is TRBJ1-1, the V gene TRBV2, with a possible D match to TRBD1 (6 bases). In germline, CDR1 is SNHLY, CDR2 FYNNEI. The length of the CDR3 is 12 residues. Trimming stripped 6 bases from V and 7 bases from J, with 12 bases between. Full variable domain (outside the CDR3, taken from reference TRBV2 and TRBJ1-1): EPEVTQTPSHQVTQMGQEVILRCVPISNHLYFYWYRQILGQKVEFLVSFYNNEISEKSEIFDDQFSVERPDGSNFTLKIRSTKLEDSAMYFCASRDSSREAFFGQGTRLTVV.

The chain employs TRBV5-1 and TRBJ2-2; 7 positions match TRBD2. The CDR3 sequence is 14 residues long. Germline V gives CDR1 SGHRS, CDR2 YFSETQ. Germline trimming cut 5 bases from V and 6 bases from J; bases unmatched to any gene: 7. The CDR3 DNA sequence: TGCGCCAGCAGTGGGAGGGCGAATGCCGGGGAGCTGTTTTTT. This translates into CASSGRANAGELFF.

V and J are TRBV15 and TRBJ2-1; 7 positions agree with TRBD1. The CDR3 covers 16 residues. CDR1 and CDR2 (germline): LNHNV, YYDKDF (reference sequence). V shed 0 bases and J 3 bases; nucleotides not matched to a gene: 5. CDR3 residues: CATSRDGDSRYNEQFF. The CDR3 coding sequence is TGTGCCACCAGCAGAGATGGGGACAGCCGCTACAATGAGCAGTTCTTC. The whole variable domain, filled in from reference TRBV15 and TRBJ2-1, reads DAMVIQNPRYQVTQFGKPVTLSCSQTLNHNVMYWYQQKSSQAPKLLFHYYDKDFNNEADTPDNFQSRRPNTSFCFLDIRSPGLGDTAMYLCATSRDGDSRYNEQFFGPGTRLTVL.

The V gene is TRBV7-9, the J gene TRBJ2-1, with 10 bases that match TRBD1. Per germline, CDR1 SEHNR and CDR2 FQNEAQ (reference sequence). CDR3 length: 17 amino acids. Trimming at V came to 3 bases and at J to 7 bases, leaving 12 bases not matched to a gene. The CDR3 DNA reads as TGTGCCAGCAGCTTTTCAACAGGGACAGGGGTCGTTAATGAGCAGTTCTTC. Amino acids: CASSFSTGTGVVNEQFF.

The chain joins TRBV25-1 to TRBJ2-2; D ambiguous. The CDR3 spans 14 residues. V was clipped by 5 bases and J by 7 bases, with 14 bases between them. Germline CDR1 reads MGHDK; CDR2 reads SYGVNS. CDR3 region: CASSSHDFDGELFF. The DNA for the CDR3 is TGTGCCAGCAGTTCTCACGACTTCGACGGGGAGCTGTTTTTT.

This chain uses TRBV11-2 with TRBJ2-5; 12 bases map to TRBD2. Germline CDR1 SGHAT, CDR2 FQNNGV. Trimming cost V 5 bases and J 3 bases; bases outside gene matches: 4. The CDR3 sequence is 15 residues long. CDR3 nucleotides: TGTGCCAGCAGCCCGAGACTAGCGGGGGAAGAGACCCAGTACTTC. The encoded protein is CASSPRLAGEETQYF.

The chain joins TRBV19 to TRBJ1-1; D uncertain. CDR1 and CDR2 (germline): LNHDA, SQIVND (reference sequence). V was cut by 4 bases and J by 0 bases, with 12 bases left in between. There are 15 residues in the CDR3. CDR3 nucleotides: TGTGCCAGTAGTAGAACGGCGACAATGAACACTGAAGCTTTCTTT. Amino acids: CASSRTATMNTEAFF.

The V call is TRBV27, the J call TRBJ2-5, with D possibly matching TRBD1 (5 bases). This CDR3 spans 13 amino acids. V was shortened by 5 bases and J by 9 bases, with 16 bases between the two germline ends. Germline values: CDR1 MNHEY, CDR2 SMNVEV (reference sequence). CDR3 sequence reads: CASSGLGQRAQYF. The CDR3 region has the DNA TGTGCCAGCAGTGGGTTGGGGCAGAGAGCCCAGTACTTC.